Below are 29 T cell receptor beta chains sequenced from a single sample in a study of neurological immune-mediated disorders (dated by TCRdb to the late 2010s). The receptor library was made with 5' RACE. Sequencing used an Illumina HiSeq 2500. The public reads were reprocessed in TCRdb via fastp at Q25 and MiXCR, keeping in-frame beta chains. When rows share a CDR3 protein, they turn into one entry using the most common DNA and genes. This sample holds around 61,000 distinct CDR3 sequences; roughly 5% were observed only once. About 5.7% of the sample rests with the top ten. Sequencing was carried out using PBMCs. The source is a human donor with multiple sclerosis. The donor label of this sample is uncertain.

This clonotype was found many times. The rearrangement uses TRBV6-2 or TRBV6-3 and TRBJ1-2, with D hard to call. The V gene lost 2 bases and the J gene lost 2 bases, with 3 bases spanning the gap. The germline V gene has CDR1 MNHEY and CDR2 SVGEGT. The CDR3 loop spans 12 amino acids. Here the CDR3 reads CASSYGNYGYTF. Written as DNA, the CDR3 is TGTGCCAGCAGTTACGGGAACTATGGCTACACCTTC.

At least ten counts were recorded for this clonotype. V gene TRBV5-1 combines with J gene TRBJ1-2; 9 bases are a match to TRBD1. The CDR3 is made up of 15 amino acids. Germline loops: CDR1 SGHRS, CDR2 YFSETQ. The ends lost 0 bases at V and 4 bases at J; junction bases unmatched: 4. The CDR3 region is CASSLDPQGAYGYTF. In DNA, the CDR3 is TGCGCCAGCAGCTTGGATCCACAGGGGGCCTATGGCTACACCTTC.

This clonotype was seen repeatedly, ten times or more. The gene calls are TRBV10-3 and TRBJ2-6, with 10 bases lining up with TRBD1. Trimming at V came to 6 bases and at J to 3 bases, leaving 11 bases not matched to a gene. Germline CDR1 and CDR2: ENHRY and SYGVKD. CDR3 length: 18 residues. The CDR3 here is CAISPGQGSQVGANVLTF. The CDR3 region has the DNA TGTGCCATCAGCCCGGGACAGGGGAGCCAAGTTGGGGCCAACGTCCTGACTTTC.

This clonotype was seen at least ten times. V is TRBV6-6 and J is TRBJ1-6; TRBD1 matches 7 bases. Germline CDR1 reads MNHNY; CDR2 reads SVGAGI (reference sequence). The trim removed 2 bases at V and 2 bases at J, leaving 0 bases unmatched. The CDR3 extends over 15 amino acids. This CDR3 is CASSYGTAYNSPLHF. The CDR3 nucleotides are TGTGCCAGCAGTTACGGGACAGCCTATAATTCACCCCTCCACTTT.

This clonotype was counted at least ten times. V and J are TRBV5-1 and TRBJ1-4, with D perhaps TRBD1 (5 bases). The CDR3 is 13 residues long. The germline gives CDR1 SGHRS, CDR2 YFSETQ. Trimming took 2 bases from V and 7 from J, leaving 9 bases between them. The CDR3 nucleotides read TGCGCCAGCAGCTTTTCGGGGGGTGAAAAACTGTTTTTT. It is translated as CASSFSGGEKLFF.

This clonotype was seen many times. The rearrangement links TRBV5-5 to TRBJ2-3, with 11 nucleotides matching TRBD2. The V and J ends lost 1 base and 6 bases, in that order; junction bases with no gene match: 7. Germline V CDR1 and CDR2: SGHKS, YYEKEE (reference sequence). This CDR3 has 16 amino acids. The CDR3 region is CASSLYSGGVSDTQYF. The CDR3 region has the DNA TGTGCCAGCAGCTTGTATAGCGGGGGGGTGAGTGATACGCAGTATTTT. The full variable domain, its missing parts supplied by reference TRBV5-5 and TRBJ2-3, is DAGVTQSPTHLIKTRGQQVTLRCSPISGHKSVSWYQQVLGQGPQFIFQYYEKEERGRGNFPDRFSARQFPNYSSELNVNALLLGDSALYLCASSLYSGGVSDTQYFGPGTRLTVL.

This clonotype was counted ten times or more. V is TRBV12-5 and J is TRBJ2-7; 11 bases line up with TRBD1. V was clipped by 0 bases and J by 2 bases; unmatched bases: 9. Germline V gives CDR1 LGHNT, CDR2 FRNRAP. CDR3 length: 18 amino acids. The CDR3 reads CASGLVSDGTGGTYEQYF. For the CDR3, the DNA is TGTGCTAGTGGTTTGGTAAGCGACGGGACAGGGGGTACCTACGAGCAGTACTTC. Variable domain in full (rest from reference TRBV12-5 and TRBJ2-7): DARVTQTPRHKVTEMGQEVTMRCQPILGHNTVFWYRQTMMQGLELLAYFRNRAPLDDSGMPKDRFSAEMPDATLATLKIQPSEPRDSAVYFCASGLVSDGTGGTYEQYFGPGTRLTVT.

In its sample, this clonotype was seen many times. J is TRBJ2-1 and V is TRBV11-2; D is unresolved. CDR1 SGHAT and CDR2 FQNNGV come from the germline V gene. V was pared by 6 bases and J by 6 bases, with 9 bases between. The CDR3 runs to 12 residues. As DNA, the CDR3 is TGTGCCAGCAGGAAGTGGGGCAATGAGCAGTTCTTC. Protein: CASRKWGNEQFF.

This chain connects TRBV20-1 to TRBJ1-4, with D possibly TRBD1 on 6 matching bases. Germline lookup yields CDR1 DFQATT and CDR2 SNEGSKA (reference sequence). The CDR3 is 15 residues long. V dropped 4 bases and J dropped 8 bases, with 20 bases sitting between them. The CDR3 region is CSATPGGGPGEKLFF. Here the CDR3 DNA reads TGCAGTGCTACCCCTGGGGGCGGCCCTGGGGAAAAACTGTTTTTT.

This clonotype has only a few counts. The chain is built from TRBV6-6 and TRBJ1-1; D gene unclear. V gave up 5 bases and J gave up 5 bases, with 12 bases separating them. Germline CDR1 and CDR2: MNHNY and SVGAGI (reference sequence). This CDR3 has 13 amino acids. The CDR3 region is CASSAYGVTEAFF. Written as DNA, the CDR3 is TGTGCCAGCAGTGCCTACGGGGTAACTGAAGCTTTCTTT.

This clonotype was counted many times. This sequence joins TRBV20-1 and TRBJ2-1; D may be TRBD1 (6 bases). CDR3 length equals 13 residues. Germline loops: CDR1 DFQATT, CDR2 SNEGSKA (reference sequence). Trimming stripped 2 bases from V and 9 bases from J, with 14 bases between. The CDR3 DNA is TGCAGTGCTAGACAGACAGGCCTTGGTGAGCAGTTCTTC. It encodes CSARQTGLGEQFF.

This clonotype has ten or more counts. The V gene is TRBV5-1, the J gene TRBJ1-2, with D uncertain. V shed 4 bases and J shed 0 bases, with 13 bases lying between them. The CDR3 length is 15 residues. Per germline, CDR1 SGHRS and CDR2 YFSETQ. The CDR3 DNA sequence: TGCGCCAGCAGCACCCATGGTGCCGCTAACTATGGCTACACCTTC. This encodes CASSTHGAANYGYTF.

This clonotype was seen repeatedly, ten times or more. This rearrangement joins TRBV12-3 or TRBV12-4 to TRBJ2-3; no clear D gene. The CDR3 is made up of 14 amino acids. V was trimmed by 6 bases and J by 2 bases, leaving 12 bases between them. The CDR3 DNA is TGTGCCAGCAGCCACTCAGTGTACACAGATACGCAGTATTTT. Residues: CASSHSVYTDTQYF.

This clonotype has at least ten counts. The chain is built from TRBV4-2 and TRBJ2-2; D may match TRBD1 or TRBD2 (5 bases each). From germline, CDR1 is LGHNA and CDR2 YNFKEQ. Trimming cost V 4 bases and J 1 base, with 16 bases left between them. The CDR3 contains 17 residues. The CDR3 nucleotides are TGTGCCAGCAGCCCCGGTGGGGGTATAAAGAACACCGGGGAGCTGTTTTTT. Translation: CASSPGGGIKNTGELFF.

This clonotype was found many times. J is TRBJ2-3 and V is TRBV29-1, with D tentatively TRBD2 (5 bases). The ends were cut back, 0 bases at V and 8 bases at J, with 9 bases in the middle. Germline loops: CDR1 SQVTM, CDR2 ANQGSEA. The CDR3 loop spans 12 amino acids. For the CDR3, the DNA is TGCAGCGTTGAAGACGGGGTCGGTACGCAGTATTTT. Translating it yields CSVEDGVGTQYF.

This clonotype has at least ten counts. The rearrangement links TRBV12-3 or TRBV12-4 to TRBJ2-7, with 8 bases lining up with TRBD1. The CDR3 loop spans 14 amino acids. Germline trimming cut 5 bases from V and 2 bases from J; bases unmatched to any gene: 5. The CDR3 sequence: CASSLDRGTYEQYF. The CDR3 DNA reads TGTGCCAGCAGTCTTGACAGGGGTACCTACGAGCAGTACTTC.

This clonotype has a count of ten or more. The gene calls are TRBV5-6 and TRBJ1-6, with TRBD1 matching over 9 bases. The trim removed 4 bases at V and 0 bases at J, leaving 8 bases unmatched. CDR1 is SGHDT, CDR2 YYEEEE, per germline. This CDR3 has 18 amino acids. This CDR3 reads CASSPTGGPSSYNSPLHF. CDR3 in DNA: TGTGCCAGCAGCCCGACAGGGGGGCCCAGCTCCTATAATTCACCCCTCCACTTT.

This clonotype was seen many times. The genes are TRBV4-1 and TRBJ2-7; D is unclear. Germline CDR1 and CDR2: MGHRA and YSYEKL. The V and J ends lost 1 base and 7 bases respectively, with 11 bases between them. The CDR3 has 13 residues. CDR3 protein: CASSQVPLWEQYF. CDR3 bases: TGCGCCAGCAGCCAAGTCCCCCTCTGGGAGCAGTACTTC.

This clonotype has ten or more counts. This rearrangement joins TRBV10-3 to TRBJ1-1; possible D gene TRBD1, 6 bases. Germline V gene data show CDR1 as ENHRY and CDR2 as SYGVKD. V was clipped by 6 bases and J by 1 base, with 9 bases between them. CDR3 length: 13 amino acids. The CDR3 reads CAISADRNTEAFF. DNA for the CDR3: TGTGCCATCAGCGCGGACAGGAACACTGAAGCTTTCTTT.

This clonotype was counted many times. The V and J genes are TRBV10-3 and TRBJ2-7; a weak D match, TRBD2 (5 bases). Germline V gene lookup returns CDR1 ENHRY and CDR2 SYGVKD. Trimming left V 0 bases short and J 1 base short, with 10 bases between. This CDR3 is 15 amino acids long. CDR3 in amino acids: CAISESRVMSYEQYF. The CDR3 bases are TGTGCCATCAGTGAGTCGAGGGTGATGTCCTACGAGCAGTACTTC.

This clonotype was counted ten times or more. V gene TRBV7-2 combines with J gene TRBJ2-7; tentative D call: TRBD2 (5 bases). Germline CDR1 and CDR2: SGHTA and FQGNSA. The CDR3 extends over 14 amino acids. Between the trimmed V and J ends, which lost 8 bases and 3 bases, there was a span of 17 bases. The CDR3 region has the DNA TGTGCCAGCTCCAGCCCGAGGGCTCGCTACGAGCAGTACTTC. This translates into CASSSPRARYEQYF. Full variable domain (remainder filled in from reference TRBV7-2 and TRBJ2-7): GAGVSQSPSNKVTEKGKDVELRCDPISGHTALYWYRQSLGQGLEFLIYFQGNSAPDKSGLPSDRFSAERTGGSVSTLTIQRTQQEDSAVYLCASSSPRARYEQYFGPGTRLTVT.

In its sample, this clonotype was seen many times. The V call is TRBV6-5, the J call TRBJ2-2; D may be TRBD1 (7 bases). The V end was cut by 6 bases, the J end by 8 bases, with 16 bases between. Looked up from germline, CDR1 is MNHEY and CDR2 is SVGAGI. The CDR3 loop spans 14 amino acids. This CDR3 is CASSPGGGRGELFF. CDR3 in DNA: TGTGCCAGCAGCCCAGGAGGGGGCAGGGGGGAGCTGTTTTTT.

This clonotype was seen repeatedly, ten times or more. The rearrangement links TRBV7-6 to TRBJ1-4; TRBD1 might be the D (6 bases). The CDR3 has 15 amino acids. The germline V and J ends were trimmed by 5 bases and 6 bases, with 16 bases remaining between them. Germline CDR1 is SGHVS and CDR2 is FNYEAQ. The CDR3: CASSPNTGLYEKLFF. The CDR3 DNA follows: TGTGCCAGCAGCCCGAACACAGGGTTATATGAAAAACTGTTTTTT.

The sample holds a few counts of this clonotype. V and J are TRBV5-1 and TRBJ2-1, with TRBD2 identical over 13 bases. The CDR3 runs to 15 residues. Germline trimming cut 2 bases from V and 6 bases from J; bases unmatched to any gene: 2. The germline V gene has CDR1 SGHRS and CDR2 YFSETQ. The CDR3 region is CASSFWTSGGNEQFF. CDR3 in DNA: TGCGCCAGCAGCTTCTGGACTAGCGGGGGCAATGAGCAGTTCTTC.

This clonotype was seen many times. The chain is built from TRBV6-5 and TRBJ2-2; D is unclear. Germline-derived CDR1 and CDR2 are MNHEY and SVGAGI. The V and J ends lost 6 bases and 3 bases respectively, with 11 bases between them. This CDR3 comprises 14 residues. The CDR3 spells CASRPPRDTGELFF. The CDR3 nucleotides are TGTGCCAGCAGGCCTCCTCGTGACACCGGGGAGCTGTTTTTT.

In this sample, this clonotype turned up many times. The gene calls are TRBV6-5 and TRBJ1-6; maybe TRBD1 (5 bases). V dropped 7 bases and J dropped 7 bases, with 14 bases sitting between them. CDR1 and CDR2 (germline): MNHEY, SVGAGI. The CDR3 has 14 amino acids. The CDR3 DNA sequence: TGTGCCAGCAAGAGGGACGGCCTCAATTCACCCCTCCACTTT. Protein sequence: CASKRDGLNSPLHF.

The table lists this clonotype with many counts. The gene calls are TRBV7-2 and TRBJ1-2; the D gene is possibly TRBD1 (5 bases). CDR3 length: 14 residues. CDR1 and CDR2 from the germline V gene are SGHTA and FQGNSA. Trimming took 4 bases from V and 0 from J, leaving 9 bases between them. The CDR3 is CASSWRGSNYGYTF. The CDR3 nucleotides read TGTGCCAGCAGCTGGAGGGGATCTAACTATGGCTACACCTTC.

As to this clonotype: A much larger clone lies one base from this, so it may be a read error. The chain uses TRBV7-6 and TRBJ2-3; D is possibly TRBD2 (5 bases). CDR1 SGHVS and CDR2 FNYEAQ come from the germline V gene. The CDR3 sequence is 15 residues long. In DNA, the CDR3 is TGTGCCAGCAGCTTAGGGTATGGAGGAACAGATACGCTGTATTTT. It yields the protein CASSLGYGGTDTLYF.

With regard to this clonotype: The DNA is left out, because the CDR3 cannot be placed on it with certainty; the CDR3 is given as TCRdb lists it. The chain uses TRBV5-1 and TRBJ2-5; the table's D call TRBD1 went unverified against the DNA. The germline CDR1 and CDR2 sequences are SGHRS and YFSETQ. The CDR3 length is 21 residues, termini included. CDR3 amino acids: CASSLQGTSYEQYFGPGTQYF.